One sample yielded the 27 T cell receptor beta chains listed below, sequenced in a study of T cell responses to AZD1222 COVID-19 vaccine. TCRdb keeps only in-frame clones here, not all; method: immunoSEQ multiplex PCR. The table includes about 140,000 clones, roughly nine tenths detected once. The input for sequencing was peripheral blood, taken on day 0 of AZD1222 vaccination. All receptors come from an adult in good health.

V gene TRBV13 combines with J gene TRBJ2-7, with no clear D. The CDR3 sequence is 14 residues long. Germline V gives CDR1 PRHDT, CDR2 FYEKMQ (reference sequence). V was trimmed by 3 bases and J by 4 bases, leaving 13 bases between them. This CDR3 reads CASSFSGSRYEQYF. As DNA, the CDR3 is TGTGCCAGCAGCTTTTCCGGGTCCAGGTACGAGCAGTACTTC.

CDR3 protein: CASSLGDRFYGYTF. The CDR3 DNA sequence: TGCGCCAGCAGCTTGGGGGACAGATTCTATGGCTACACCTTC. The chain combines TRBV5-1 with TRBJ1-2, with 7 bases aligning to TRBD1. The V segment lost 0 bases and the J segment 4 bases; nucleotides outside the gene matches: 3. CDR1 SGHRS and CDR2 YFSETQ come from the germline V gene. The CDR3 has 14 amino acids.

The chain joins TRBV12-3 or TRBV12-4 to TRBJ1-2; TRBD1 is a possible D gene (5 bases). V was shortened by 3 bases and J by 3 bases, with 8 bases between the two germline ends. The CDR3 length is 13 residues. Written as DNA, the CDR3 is TGTGCCAGCAGTTTCCAGGGCTACTATGGCTACACCTTC. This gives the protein CASSFQGYYGYTF.

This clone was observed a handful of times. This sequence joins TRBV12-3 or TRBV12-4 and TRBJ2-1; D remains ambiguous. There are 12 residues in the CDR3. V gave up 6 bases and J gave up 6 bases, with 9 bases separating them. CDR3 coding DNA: TGTGCCAGCAGACTCGGTAGCAATGAGCAGTTCTTC. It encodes CASRLGSNEQFF.

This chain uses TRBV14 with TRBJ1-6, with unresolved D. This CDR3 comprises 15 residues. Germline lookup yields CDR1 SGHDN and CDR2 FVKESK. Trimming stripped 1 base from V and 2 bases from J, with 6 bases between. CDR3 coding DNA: TGTGCCAGCAGCCAAGGGGGAGCCTATAATTCACCCCTCCACTTT. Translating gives CASSQGGAYNSPLHF.

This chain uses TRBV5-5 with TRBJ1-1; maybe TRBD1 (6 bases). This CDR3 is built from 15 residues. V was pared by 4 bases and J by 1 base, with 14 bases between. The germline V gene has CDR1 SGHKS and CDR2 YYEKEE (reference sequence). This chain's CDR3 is CASSPTGTSNTEAFF. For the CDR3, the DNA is TGTGCCAGCAGCCCTACCGGGACATCGAACACTGAAGCTTTCTTT. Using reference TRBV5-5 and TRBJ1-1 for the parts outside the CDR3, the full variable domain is DAGVTQSPTHLIKTRGQQVTLRCSPISGHKSVSWYQQVLGQGPQFIFQYYEKEERGRGNFPDRFSARQFPNYSSELNVNALLLGDSALYLCASSPTGTSNTEAFFGQGTRLTVV.

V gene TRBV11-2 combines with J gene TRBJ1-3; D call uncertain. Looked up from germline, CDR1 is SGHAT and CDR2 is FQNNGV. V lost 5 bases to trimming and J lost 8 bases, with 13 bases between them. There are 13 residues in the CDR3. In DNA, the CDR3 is TGTGCCAGCAGCCCCAACTTATTATACACCATATATTTT. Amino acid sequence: CASSPNLLYTIYF.

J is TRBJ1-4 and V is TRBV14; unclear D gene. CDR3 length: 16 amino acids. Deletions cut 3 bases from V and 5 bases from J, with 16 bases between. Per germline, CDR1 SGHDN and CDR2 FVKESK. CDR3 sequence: CASSQLLTLGNEKLFF. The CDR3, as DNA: TGTGCCAGCAGCCAGCTCCTCACCCTGGGCAATGAAAAACTGTTTTTT. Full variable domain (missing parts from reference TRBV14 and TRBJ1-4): EAGVTQFPSHSVIEKGQTVTLRCDPISGHDNLYWYRRVMGKEIKFLLHFVKESKQDESGMPNNRFLAERTGGTYSTLKVQPAELEDSGVYFCASSQLLTLGNEKLFFGSGTQLSVL.

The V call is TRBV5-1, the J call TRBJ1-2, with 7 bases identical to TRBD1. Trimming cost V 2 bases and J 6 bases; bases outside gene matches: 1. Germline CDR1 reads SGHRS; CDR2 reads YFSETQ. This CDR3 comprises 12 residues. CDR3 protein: CASSFQGDGYTF. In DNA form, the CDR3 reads TGCGCCAGCAGCTTCCAGGGGGATGGCTACACCTTC. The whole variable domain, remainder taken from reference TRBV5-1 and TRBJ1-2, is KAGVTQTPRYLIKTRGQQVTLSCSPISGHRSVSWYQQTPGQGLQFLFEYFSETQRNKGNFPGRFSGRQFSNSRSEMNVSTLELGDSALYLCASSFQGDGYTFGSGTRLTVV.

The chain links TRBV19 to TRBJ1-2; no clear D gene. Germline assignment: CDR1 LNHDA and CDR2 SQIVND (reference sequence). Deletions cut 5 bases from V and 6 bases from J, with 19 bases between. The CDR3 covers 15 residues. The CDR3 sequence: CASSGQPPGPDGYTF. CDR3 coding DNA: TGTGCCAGTAGTGGCCAACCGCCCGGGCCTGATGGCTACACCTTC.

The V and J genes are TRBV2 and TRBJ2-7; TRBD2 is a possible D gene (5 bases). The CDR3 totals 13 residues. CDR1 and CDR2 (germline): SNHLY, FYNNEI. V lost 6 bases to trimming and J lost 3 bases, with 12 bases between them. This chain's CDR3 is CASRRGLGYEQYF. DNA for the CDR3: TGTGCCAGCAGGCGAGGGCTAGGCTACGAGCAGTACTTC.

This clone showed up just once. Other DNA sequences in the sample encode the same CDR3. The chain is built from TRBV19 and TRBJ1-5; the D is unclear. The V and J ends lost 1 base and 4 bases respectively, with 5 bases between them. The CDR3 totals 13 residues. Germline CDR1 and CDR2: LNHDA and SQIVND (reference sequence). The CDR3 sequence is CASSIGPNQPQHF. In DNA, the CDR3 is TGTGCCAGTAGTATAGGACCGAATCAGCCCCAGCATTTT.

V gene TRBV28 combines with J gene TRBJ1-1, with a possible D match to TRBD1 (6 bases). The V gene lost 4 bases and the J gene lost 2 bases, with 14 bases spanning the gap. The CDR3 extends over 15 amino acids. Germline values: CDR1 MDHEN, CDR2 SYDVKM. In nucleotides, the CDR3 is TGTGCCAGCAGTTACACCGGGGGCACAAACACTGAAGCTTTCTTT. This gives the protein CASSYTGGTNTEAFF.

DNA of the CDR3: TGTGCCAGCAGCTTAGGCCTTGGCCGGTTCTCTGGAAACACCATATATTTT. It codes for CASSLGLGRFSGNTIYF. The V gene is TRBV13, the J gene TRBJ1-3; D is ambiguous. The CDR3 contains 17 residues. The V gene's germline CDR1 is PRHDT and CDR2 FYEKMQ (reference sequence). With 0 bases removed from V and 0 bases from J, the gap between germline ends came to 12 bases.

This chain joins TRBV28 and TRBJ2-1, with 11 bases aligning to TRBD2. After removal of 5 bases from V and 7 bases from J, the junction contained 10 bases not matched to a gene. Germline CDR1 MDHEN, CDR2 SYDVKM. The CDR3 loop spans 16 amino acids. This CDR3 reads CASSQRLAGSGNEQFF. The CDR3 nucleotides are TGTGCCAGCAGTCAACGACTAGCGGGGTCTGGGAATGAGCAGTTCTTC.

The DNA of the CDR3 is TGTGCCAGCAGCCCTTGGGAAGACACTGAAGCTTTCTTT. Encoded protein: CASSPWEDTEAFF. The rearrangement uses TRBV7-8 and TRBJ1-1; D call uncertain. The CDR3 is 13 amino acids. Looked up from germline, CDR1 is SGHVS and CDR2 is FQNEAQ. Trimming shortened V by 5 bases and J by 3 bases, and 10 bases separated the two germline ends. Variable domain in full (rest from reference TRBV7-8 and TRBJ1-1): GAGVSQSPRYKVAKRGQDVALRCDPISGHVSLFWYQQALGQGPEFLTYFQNEAQLDKSGLPSDRFFAERPEGSVSTLKIQRTQQEDSAVYLCASSPWEDTEAFFGQGTRLTVV.

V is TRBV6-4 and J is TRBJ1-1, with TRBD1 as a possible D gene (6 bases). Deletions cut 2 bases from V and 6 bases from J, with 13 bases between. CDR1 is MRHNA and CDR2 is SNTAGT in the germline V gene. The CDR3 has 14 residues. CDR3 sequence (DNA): TGTGCCAGCAGTGACGGCCCGAAGGGGGCTGAAGCTTTCTTT. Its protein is CASSDGPKGAEAFF.

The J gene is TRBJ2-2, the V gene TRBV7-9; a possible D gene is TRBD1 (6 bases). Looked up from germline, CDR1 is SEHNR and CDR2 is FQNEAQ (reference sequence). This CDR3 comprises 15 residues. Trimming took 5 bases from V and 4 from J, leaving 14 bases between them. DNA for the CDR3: TGTGCCAGCAGCGCCGAAACAGGGAGCACCGGGGAGCTGTTTTTT. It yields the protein CASSAETGSTGELFF.

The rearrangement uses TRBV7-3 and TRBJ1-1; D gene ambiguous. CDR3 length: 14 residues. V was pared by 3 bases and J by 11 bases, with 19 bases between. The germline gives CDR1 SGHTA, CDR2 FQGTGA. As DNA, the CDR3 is TGTGCCAGCAGCTTTAACAGCGGGGATCCTGGGGCTTTCTTT. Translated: CASSFNSGDPGAFF.

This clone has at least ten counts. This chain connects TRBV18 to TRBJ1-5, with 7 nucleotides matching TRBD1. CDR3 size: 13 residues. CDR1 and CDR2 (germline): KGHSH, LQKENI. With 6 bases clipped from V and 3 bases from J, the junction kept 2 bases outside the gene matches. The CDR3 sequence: CASSDRANQPQHF. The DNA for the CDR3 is TGTGCCAGCTCTGACAGGGCCAATCAGCCCCAGCATTTT.

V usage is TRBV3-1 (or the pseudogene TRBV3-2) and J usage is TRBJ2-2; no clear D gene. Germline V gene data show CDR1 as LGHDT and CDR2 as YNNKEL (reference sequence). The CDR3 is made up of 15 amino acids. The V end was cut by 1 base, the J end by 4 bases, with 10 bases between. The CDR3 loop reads CASSQGLVRTGELFF. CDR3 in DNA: TGTGCCAGCAGCCAAGGGCTAGTTCGCACCGGGGAGCTGTTTTTT.

DNA for the CDR3: TGTGCCAGCAACGCCCCGGGGCATGAGCAGTTCTTC. Protein sequence: CASNAPGHEQFF. This sequence joins TRBV6-5 and TRBJ2-1; possibly TRBD1 or TRBD2 for D (5 bases each). Germline V CDR1 and CDR2: MNHEY, SVGAGI. V was cut by 7 bases and J by 8 bases, with 12 bases left in between. The CDR3 sequence is 12 residues long.

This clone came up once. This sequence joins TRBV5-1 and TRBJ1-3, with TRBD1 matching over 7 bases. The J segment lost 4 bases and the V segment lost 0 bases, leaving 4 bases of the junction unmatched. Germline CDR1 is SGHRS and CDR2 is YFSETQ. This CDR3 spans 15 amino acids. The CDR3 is CASSLGDRLGNTIYF. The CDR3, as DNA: TGCGCCAGCAGCTTGGGGGACAGACTGGGAAACACCATATATTTT.

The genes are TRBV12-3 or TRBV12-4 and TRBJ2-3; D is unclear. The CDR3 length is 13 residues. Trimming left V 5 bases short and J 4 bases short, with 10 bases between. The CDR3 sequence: CASSPGSPDTQYF. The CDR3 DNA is TGTGCCAGCAGTCCCGGGTCGCCAGATACGCAGTATTTT.

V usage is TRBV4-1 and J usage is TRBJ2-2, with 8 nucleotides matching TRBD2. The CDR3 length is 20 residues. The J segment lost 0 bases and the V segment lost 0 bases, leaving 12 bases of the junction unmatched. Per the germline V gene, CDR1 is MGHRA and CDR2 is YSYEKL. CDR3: CASSQDGSGALRPNTGELFF. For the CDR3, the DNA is TGCGCCAGCAGCCAAGATGGTAGCGGGGCGCTACGGCCGAACACCGGGGAGCTGTTTTTT.

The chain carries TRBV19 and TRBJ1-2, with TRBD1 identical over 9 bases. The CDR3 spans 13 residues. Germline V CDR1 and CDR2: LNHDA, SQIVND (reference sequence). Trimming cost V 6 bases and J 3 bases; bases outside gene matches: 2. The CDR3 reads CASRRTGDYGYTF. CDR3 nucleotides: TGTGCCAGTAGAAGGACAGGGGACTATGGCTACACCTTC.

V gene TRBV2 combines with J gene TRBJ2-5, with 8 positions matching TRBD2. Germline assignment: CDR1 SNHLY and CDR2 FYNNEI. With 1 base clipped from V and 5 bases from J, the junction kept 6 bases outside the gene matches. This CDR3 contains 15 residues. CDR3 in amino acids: CASSEVGGAGETQYF. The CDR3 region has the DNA TGTGCCAGCAGTGAAGTCGGGGGGGCCGGTGAGACCCAGTACTTC.